These 27 T cell receptor beta chains originate from one sample sequenced in a study of blood T cell repertoires in COVID-19 (dated by TCRdb to 2018 to 2020). The receptor library was made with the immunoSEQ multiplex PCR assay. This immuneACCESS table, as held by TCRdb, lists in-frame sequences with V and J called but not all clones. Of the missing ones, under half trace to an unresolved V gene in checked studies; the others have no known cause. Here the sample has hundreds of thousands of clones; around 82% occur a single time. The biggest ten clones account for approximately 4% of the sample. Sequencing was performed on PBMCs or T cells enriched from blood (not recorded which). The receptors stem from a woman in her thirties or forties who had been exposed to COVID-19.

V usage is TRBV7-2 and J usage is TRBJ2-2; D gene unclear. V lost 4 bases to trimming and J lost 7 bases, with 10 bases between them. The CDR3 consists of 13 residues. Germline values: CDR1 SGHTA, CDR2 FQGNSA. The CDR3 is CASSSTHNGELFF. The CDR3 nucleotides are TGTGCCAGCAGCTCCACACATAACGGGGAGCTGTTTTTT.

J is TRBJ1-2 and V is TRBV5-5; no clear D gene. The CDR3 has 12 amino acids. Trimming pared 4 bases from V and 5 bases from J, leaving 9 bases between. Germline CDR1 reads SGHKS; CDR2 reads YYEKEE (reference sequence). CDR3 nucleotides: TGTGCCAGCAGCCTACTACTTTATGGCTACACCTTC. It is translated as CASSLLLYGYTF.

The chain joins TRBV6-4 to TRBJ2-1; 8 positions agree with TRBD2. This CDR3 spans 15 amino acids. V was pared by 5 bases and J by 6 bases, with 9 bases of the junction left unmatched. Germline CDR1 reads MRHNA; CDR2 reads SNTAGT. CDR3: CASSRAGGAGNEQFF. The CDR3, as DNA: TGTGCCAGCAGTCGCGCCGGGGGGGCAGGCAATGAGCAGTTCTTC.

CDR3 sequence (DNA): TGTATCACCTCACAAGCGGGAGATACGCAGTATTTT. This codes for CITSQAGDTQYF. This chain links TRBV2 with TRBJ2-3; possibly TRBD2 for D (6 bases). Germline V gene sequence: CDR1 SNHLY, CDR2 FYNNEI. The CDR3 is 12 residues long. Together with reference TRBV2 and TRBJ2-3, the CDR3 gives the full variable domain: EPEVTQTPSHQVTQMGQEVILRCVPISNHLYFYWYRQILGQKVEFLVSFYNNEISEKSEIFDDQFSVERPDGSNFTLKIRSTKLEDSAMYFCITSQAGDTQYFGPGTRLTVL.

V usage is TRBV19 and J usage is TRBJ1-2; D uncertain. The CDR3 spans 14 residues. Deletions cut 3 bases from V and 2 bases from J, with 10 bases between. Per the germline V gene, CDR1 is LNHDA and CDR2 is SQIVND (reference sequence). The CDR3 loop is CASSIGRENYGYTF. CDR3 nucleotide sequence: TGTGCCAGTAGTATCGGGCGGGAGAACTATGGCTACACCTTC.

This clone was found a few times. This chain links TRBV28 with TRBJ1-6; 11 bases line up with TRBD1. The V gene's germline CDR1 is MDHEN and CDR2 SYDVKM. This CDR3 is 15 amino acids long. V dropped 4 bases and J dropped 9; count of bases not matched to a gene: 5. In DNA, the CDR3 is TGTGCCAGCAGTTGGGGACAGGGGGATATTTCACCCCTCCACTTT. The encoded protein is CASSWGQGDISPLHF.

The CDR3 loop is CASSPVRGGDGYTF. The DNA of the CDR3 is TGTGCCAGCAGCCCGGTGCGAGGGGGCGACGGCTACACCTTC. The V call is TRBV11-2, the J call TRBJ1-2; 7 positions match TRBD1. The CDR3 contains 14 residues. Looked up from germline, CDR1 is SGHAT and CDR2 is FQNNGV. The trim removed 5 bases at V and 8 bases at J, leaving 11 bases unmatched. Full variable domain (remainder filled in from reference TRBV11-2 and TRBJ1-2): EAGVAQSPRYKIIEKRQSVAFWCNPISGHATLYWYQQILGQGPKLLIQFQNNGVVDDSQLPKDRFSAERLKGVDSTLKIQPAKLEDSAVYLCASSPVRGGDGYTFGSGTRLTVV.

The CDR3 nucleotides are TGTGCCAGTTCCGGACAGAGCCGTCAGCCCCAGCATTTT. It is translated as CASSGQSRQPQHF. V gene TRBV19 combines with J gene TRBJ1-5; a weak D match, TRBD1 (6 bases). Trimming took 8 bases from V and 6 from J, leaving 14 bases between them. This CDR3 has 13 amino acids. Germline values: CDR1 LNHDA, CDR2 SQIVND (reference sequence).

The chain employs TRBV12-5 and TRBJ2-1; D is unresolved. Germline V gives CDR1 LGHNT, CDR2 FRNRAP. The germline V and J ends were trimmed by 1 base and 7 bases, with 8 bases remaining between them. The length of the CDR3 is 13 residues. CDR3 bases: TGTGCTAGTGGTTTGGGGGCCTGGAATGAGCAGTTCTTC. Translation gives CASGLGAWNEQFF.

The chain combines TRBV7-3 with TRBJ2-3; TRBD2 agrees at 11 bases. The CDR3 has 16 residues. Germline trimming cut 5 bases from V and 2 bases from J; bases unmatched to any gene: 6. CDR1 and CDR2 from the germline V gene are SGHTA and FQGTGA. This CDR3 is CASSPQTSGNTDTQYF. Written as DNA, the CDR3 is TGTGCCAGCAGCCCCCAGACTAGCGGGAACACAGATACGCAGTATTTT.

This clone was seen a single time. The rearrangement uses TRBV7-8 and TRBJ1-1; D gene unclear. The V gene's germline CDR1 is SGHVS and CDR2 FQNEAQ. The CDR3 has 13 residues. The ends were cut back, 0 bases at V and 5 bases at J, with 7 bases in the middle. For the CDR3, the DNA is TGTGCCAGCAGCTTAGCGTCCGGGACTGAAGCTTTCTTT. It translates to CASSLASGTEAFF.

This rearrangement joins TRBV6-2 or TRBV6-3 to TRBJ2-1; 8 bases are shared with TRBD2. V lost 4 bases, J lost 0 bases, and 5 bases stayed unmatched. CDR3 size: 16 residues. Per the germline V gene, CDR1 is MNHEY and CDR2 is SVGEGT. The CDR3 DNA reads TGTGCCAGCAGTTCCAATCGGGGGGGCTCCTACAATGAGCAGTTCTTC. Protein: CASSSNRGGSYNEQFF.

This clone appeared once. In DNA form, the CDR3 reads TGTGCCAGCCAACAGCGGGGGGGCAGAGAGACCCAGTACTTC. Translating gives CASQQRGGRETQYF. The chain is built from TRBV19 and TRBJ2-5, with 10 nucleotides matching TRBD2. The germline V gene has CDR1 LNHDA and CDR2 SQIVND (reference sequence). J lost 4 bases, V lost 9 bases, and 8 bases had no gene match. This CDR3 is 14 amino acids long. Together with reference TRBV19 and TRBJ2-5, the CDR3 gives the full variable domain: DGGITQSPKYLFRKEGQNVTLSCEQNLNHDAMYWYRQDPGQGLRLIYYSQIVNDFQKGDIAEGYSVSREKKESFPLTVTSAQKNPTAFYLCASQQRGGRETQYFGPGTRLLVL.

Only one count was recorded for this clone. The rearrangement joins TRBV6-1 to TRBJ2-5; D is unclear. The CDR3 contains 12 residues. Germline V lookup: CDR1 MNHNS, CDR2 SASEGT. Deletions cut 3 bases from V and 1 base from J, with 3 bases between. Here the CDR3 reads CASSDRQETQYF. CDR3 in DNA: TGTGCCAGCAGTGACCGCCAAGAGACCCAGTACTTC.

This clone was found once. This rearrangement joins TRBV25-1 to TRBJ1-4; the D gene is possibly TRBD1 (6 bases). Germline CDR1 MGHDK, CDR2 SYGVNS. The CDR3 sequence is 15 residues long. The germline V and J ends were trimmed by 4 bases and 6 bases, with 15 bases remaining between them. In nucleotides, the CDR3 is TGTGCCAGCAGTGGTCCAGGGGTTGGATATGAAAAACTGTTTTTT. Its translation is CASSGPGVGYEKLFF.

The chain uses TRBV5-1 and TRBJ1-2; 11 bases fit TRBD1. This CDR3 has 18 residues. Germline V gene data show CDR1 as SGHRS and CDR2 as YFSETQ. J lost 2 bases, V lost 2 bases, and 11 bases had no gene match. The DNA of the CDR3 is TGCGCCAGCAGCTTTTTTTTTGGTGGGACAGGGGGAAACTATGGCTACACCTTC. Protein: CASSFFFGGTGGNYGYTF.

V gene TRBV19 combines with J gene TRBJ2-1; D is unclear. This CDR3 region has 15 residues. In germline, CDR1 is LNHDA, CDR2 SQIVND (reference sequence). V was cut by 5 bases and J by 0 bases, with 11 bases left in between. In DNA, the CDR3 is TGTGCCAGTAGTTGGTCACAGAGCTCCTACAATGAGCAGTTCTTC. Amino acids: CASSWSQSSYNEQFF.

The genes are TRBV5-1 and TRBJ1-3; tentative D call: TRBD1 (6 bases). V lost 4 bases to trimming and J lost 2 bases, with 16 bases between them. The CDR3 contains 16 residues. CDR1 and CDR2 from the germline V gene are SGHRS and YFSETQ. CDR3 DNA: TGCGCCAGCAGCCGCGGACCAGGGGAAGCTGGAAACACCATATATTTT. Its translation: CASSRGPGEAGNTIYF.

The chain has TRBV3-1 (or the pseudogene TRBV3-2) and TRBJ1-4; possibly TRBD1 for D (6 bases). The germline CDR1 and CDR2 sequences are LGHDT and YNNKEL (reference sequence). With 5 bases removed from V and 5 bases from J, the gap between germline ends came to 18 bases. There are 16 residues in the CDR3. The CDR3 loop is CASSFTGTSGNEKLFF. In DNA form, the CDR3 reads TGTGCCAGCAGCTTCACCGGGACATCGGGGAATGAAAAACTGTTTTTT.

There are a few counts of this clone. The chain couples TRBV27 to TRBJ1-2; 7 bases fit TRBD1. The V and J ends lost 5 bases and 4 bases, in that order; junction bases with no gene match: 4. The CDR3 has 13 amino acids. Germline assignment: CDR1 MNHEY and CDR2 SMNVEV (reference sequence). The DNA for the CDR3 is TGTGCCAGCAGTAGAACAGGGGCCTATGGCTACACCTTC. This gives the protein CASSRTGAYGYTF.

This chain's CDR3 is CASRITGTSIKTQYF. In DNA, the CDR3 is TGTGCCAGCAGGATAACCGGGACTAGCATTAAGACCCAGTACTTC. The gene calls are TRBV6-5 and TRBJ2-5, with 9 positions matching TRBD2. The germline V gene has CDR1 MNHEY and CDR2 SVGAGI. Losses at the gene ends were 6 bases for V and 6 bases for J; bases not matched to a gene: 11. The CDR3 is 15 residues long.

The V and J genes are TRBV10-3 and TRBJ1-4; no clear D gene. Trimming stripped 6 bases from V and 6 bases from J, with 14 bases between. This CDR3 region has 14 residues. Germline V gives CDR1 ENHRY, CDR2 SYGVKD. Written as DNA, the CDR3 is TGTGCCATCAGGATGCAGCCGGGAGATGAAAAACTGTTTTTT. This codes for CAIRMQPGDEKLFF.

The chain couples TRBV7-6 to TRBJ2-1; D gene uncertain. V lost 0 bases to trimming and J lost 9 bases, with 3 bases between them. This CDR3 has 11 residues. Germline CDR1 reads SGHVS; CDR2 reads FNYEAQ. DNA of the CDR3: TGTGCCAGCAGCTTAGCCAGTGAGCAGTTCTTC. It codes for CASSLASEQFF.

The chain links TRBV19 to TRBJ1-2; 8 bases match TRBD1. The CDR3 extends over 14 amino acids. V was clipped by 7 bases and J by 0 bases; unmatched bases: 4. From germline, CDR1 is LNHDA and CDR2 SQIVND (reference sequence). Written as DNA, the CDR3 is TGTGCCAGTAATCAACAGGGGGCTAACTATGGCTACACCTTC. Its protein product is CASNQQGANYGYTF. Together with reference TRBV19 and TRBJ1-2, the CDR3 gives the full variable domain: DGGITQSPKYLFRKEGQNVTLSCEQNLNHDAMYWYRQDPGQGLRLIYYSQIVNDFQKGDIAEGYSVSREKKESFPLTVTSAQKNPTAFYLCASNQQGANYGYTFGSGTRLTVV.

The chain links TRBV7-9 to TRBJ1-1, with TRBD1 identical over 8 bases. The CDR3 covers 15 residues. V shed 2 bases and J 4 bases; nucleotides not matched to a gene: 6. CDR1 SEHNR and CDR2 FQNEAQ come from the germline V gene (reference sequence). CDR3 nucleotides: TGTGCCAGCAGCTTATCATCCACAGGGGGCACTGAAGCTTTCTTT. Translation gives CASSLSSTGGTEAFF.

CDR3 sequence: CASSVDSNYGYTF. The DNA for the CDR3 is TGTGCCAGCAGCGTGGACAGTAACTATGGCTACACCTTC. J is TRBJ1-2 and V is TRBV7-3, with D possibly TRBD1 on 6 matching bases. Germline CDR1 is SGHTA and CDR2 is FQGTGA. V lost 5 bases, J lost 1 base, and 8 bases lay in between. This CDR3 is built from 13 residues.

This rearrangement joins TRBV2 to TRBJ1-5, with D perhaps matching TRBD1 (6 bases). Germline V gene sequence: CDR1 SNHLY, CDR2 FYNNEI. Trimming shortened V by 6 bases and J by 5 bases, and 14 bases separated the two germline ends. This CDR3 is built from 14 residues. The CDR3 DNA follows: TGTGCCAGCAGGGGCGACAGGAACCATCAGCCCCAGCATTTT. Its protein is CASRGDRNHQPQHF.